What follows is one T cell receptor beta chain and its context. Its target is unknown. TCR beta CDR3 regions were amplified from RNA transcripts. When the TCR CDR3 underwent first-round RT-PCR, the HTBI primer set was used. Via MiXCR, TCRdb re-called the multiplex PCR reads, giving one row per CDR3 protein. The sample records about 640,000 distinct CDR3 sequences, about a fifth being singletons. The data were obtained in a study of T cells in Graves' hyperthyroidism and ophthalmopathy. The study's findings and limits: Blood also showed most of the thyroid clonotypes that were expanded above 0.001.

The CDR3 is made up of 15 amino acids. Germline V lookup: CDR1 LNHDA, CDR2 SQIVND (reference sequence). Trimming took 5 bases from V and 1 from J, leaving 11 bases between them. Sequenced input: blood. The source is a young man with Graves' ophthalmopathy. The chain is built from TRBV19 and TRBJ2-2; no reliable D call. The CDR3 sequence: CASSSRGLNTGELFF. CDR3 nucleotides: TGTGCCAGTAGTTCCCGTGGGTTGAACACCGGGGAGCTGTTTTTT.